This T cell receptor beta chain stems from a study of CD8 T cells in ankylosing spondylitis. The CDR3 sequence is 13 residues long. CDR1 SQVTM and CDR2 ANQGSEA come from the germline V gene. The V segment lost 8 bases and the J segment 6 bases; nucleotides outside the gene matches: 10. Regarding the study as a whole: Earlier literature documents some of the motif variants in reactive arthritis synovial fluid and blood. Those disease-linked clones were CD8+; they were also relatively rare in peripheral blood. Disease-linked clones reportedly concentrated significantly in matched ankylosing spondylitis synovial fluid.

This clonotype was observed many times. Its antigen remains unknown. TCRdb analysed the 5' RACE reads with MiXCR anew, one entry per CDR3 protein. The sample has 200,000 to 250,000 distinct CDR3 sequences; 8% to 11% are singletons. Input material: blood, either unsorted or a sorted T cell fraction (not recorded which). This sequence was found in a male donor with ankylosing spondylitis or in good health (not recorded which). The genes are TRBV29-1 and TRBJ1-2; 9 nucleotides agree with TRBD1. CDR3 sequence: CSFEPGQGNGYTF. CDR3 nucleotide sequence: TGCAGCTTCGAGCCGGGACAGGGTAATGGCTACACCTTC.